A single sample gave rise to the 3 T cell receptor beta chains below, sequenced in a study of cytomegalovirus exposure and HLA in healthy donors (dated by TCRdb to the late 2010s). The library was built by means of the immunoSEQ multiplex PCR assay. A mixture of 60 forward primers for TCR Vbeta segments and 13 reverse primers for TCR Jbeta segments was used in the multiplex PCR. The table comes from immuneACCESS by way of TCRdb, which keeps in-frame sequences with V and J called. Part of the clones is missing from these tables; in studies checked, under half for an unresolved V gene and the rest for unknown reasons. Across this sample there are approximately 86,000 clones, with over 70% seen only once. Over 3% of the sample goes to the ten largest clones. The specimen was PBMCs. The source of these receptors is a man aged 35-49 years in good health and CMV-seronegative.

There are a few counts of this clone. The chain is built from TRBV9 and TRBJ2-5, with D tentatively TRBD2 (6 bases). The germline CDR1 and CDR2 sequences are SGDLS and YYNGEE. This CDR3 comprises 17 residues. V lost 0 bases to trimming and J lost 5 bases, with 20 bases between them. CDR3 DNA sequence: TGTGCCAGCAGCGTAGGGGTCCGACGCGGGGCAGGTGAGACCCAGTACTTC. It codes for CASSVGVRRGAGETQYF. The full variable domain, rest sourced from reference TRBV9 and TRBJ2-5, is DSGVTQTPKHLITATGQRVTLRCSPRSGDLSVYWYQQSLDQGLQFLIQYYNGEERAKGNILERFSAQQFPDLHSELNLSSLELGDSALYFCASSVGVRRGAGETQYFGPGTRLLVL.

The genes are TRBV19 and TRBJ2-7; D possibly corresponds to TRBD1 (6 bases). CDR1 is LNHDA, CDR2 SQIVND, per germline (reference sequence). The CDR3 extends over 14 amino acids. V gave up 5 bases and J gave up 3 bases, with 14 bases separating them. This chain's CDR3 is CASSRTEGIYEQYF. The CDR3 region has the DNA TGTGCCAGTAGTCGGACAGAGGGTATCTACGAGCAGTACTTC.

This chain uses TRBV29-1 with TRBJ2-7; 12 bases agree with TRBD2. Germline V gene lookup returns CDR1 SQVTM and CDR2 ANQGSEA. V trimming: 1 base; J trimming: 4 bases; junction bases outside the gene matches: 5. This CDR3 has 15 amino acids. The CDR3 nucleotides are TGCAGCGTTGAAGGTTCTAGCGGGGGGGGGTACGAGCAGTACTTC. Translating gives CSVEGSSGGGYEQYF.